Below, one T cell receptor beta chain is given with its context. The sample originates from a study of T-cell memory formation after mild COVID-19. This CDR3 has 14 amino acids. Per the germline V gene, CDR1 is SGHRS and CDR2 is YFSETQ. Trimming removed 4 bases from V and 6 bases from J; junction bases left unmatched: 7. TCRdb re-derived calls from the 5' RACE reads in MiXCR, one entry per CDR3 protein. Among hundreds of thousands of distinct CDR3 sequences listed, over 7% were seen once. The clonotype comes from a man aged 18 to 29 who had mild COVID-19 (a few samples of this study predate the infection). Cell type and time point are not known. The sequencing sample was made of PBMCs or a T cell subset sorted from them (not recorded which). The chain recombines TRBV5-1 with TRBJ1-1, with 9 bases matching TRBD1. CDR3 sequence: CASSAQGAIAEAFF. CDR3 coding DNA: TGCGCCAGCAGCGCACAGGGGGCGATAGCTGAAGCTTTCTTT.